Below, 23 T cell receptor beta chains from the same sample are listed, as sequenced in a study of T-cell reconstitution after alpha-beta-depleted transplantation in children. Construction of the TCRbeta library involved unique molecular identifiers. TCRdb re-called the PCR reads through MiXCR, storing one row per CDR3 protein. The sample shows about 360,000 distinct CDR3 sequences, roughly 14% of them seen only once. The specimen was PBMCs, collected from the stem cell graft. Every receptor here comes from a human donor who donated a stem cell graft to a child with Fanconi anemia.

This clonotype was seen ten or more times. The V call is TRBV6-5, the J call TRBJ1-1; a possible D gene is TRBD1 (6 bases). The CDR3 length is 15 residues. CDR1 is MNHEY, CDR2 SVGAGI, per germline. V lost 0 bases and J 5 bases, leaving 13 bases between the germline ends. The CDR3 DNA reads TGTGCCAGCAGTTACTCTACAGGGTTTGGAACTGAAGCTTTCTTT. It translates to CASSYSTGFGTEAFF.

The chain uses TRBV6-5 and TRBJ1-1; D ambiguous. The CDR3 is made up of 13 amino acids. The germline CDR1 and CDR2 sequences are MNHEY and SVGAGI. The V and J ends lost 7 bases and 2 bases respectively, with 11 bases between them. CDR3 in amino acids: CASKMESNTEAFF. The CDR3 region has the DNA TGTGCCAGCAAAATGGAAAGTAACACTGAAGCTTTCTTT.

This clonotype appeared a few times. V usage is TRBV7-9 and J usage is TRBJ1-1; D unclear. This CDR3 comprises 12 residues. CDR1 SEHNR and CDR2 FQNEAQ come from the germline V gene (reference sequence). V was trimmed by 5 bases and J by 10 bases, leaving 14 bases between them. Here the CDR3 reads CASSVQPRGAFF. The CDR3 nucleotides read TGTGCCAGCAGCGTCCAACCGAGAGGAGCTTTCTTT.

The V gene is TRBV6-2 or TRBV6-3, the J gene TRBJ2-5; TRBD1 matches at 7 bases. The CDR3 is 17 amino acids. Trimming cost V 8 bases and J 0 bases; bases outside gene matches: 15. The germline CDR1 and CDR2 sequences are MNHEY and SVGEGT. CDR3 residues: CASEPRTLDRHQETQYF. DNA for the CDR3: TGTGCCAGCGAACCCCGTACGTTGGACAGGCACCAAGAGACCCAGTACTTC.

This clonotype has ten or more counts. The chain combines TRBV4-3 with TRBJ2-7; D gene uncertain. This CDR3 contains 14 residues. Germline V CDR1 and CDR2: LGHNA, YSLEER. The germline V and J ends were trimmed by 0 bases and 0 bases, with 6 bases remaining between them. CDR3 bases: TGCGCCAGCAGCCAAGAACCGACCTCCTACGAGCAGTACTTC. As protein: CASSQEPTSYEQYF.

On this clonotype itself: A much larger clone is a single base away; this may be a read error. This chain uses TRBV5-6 with TRBJ2-7; possibly TRBD1 for D (5 bases). Germline V gene data show CDR1 as SGHDT and CDR2 as YYEEEE. This CDR3 is built from 16 residues. V lost 4 bases and J lost 5, with 22 bases in between. Written as DNA, the CDR3 is TGTGCCAGCAGCCCCCGGACAAACTCCCGTTTCAACGAGCAGTACTTC. It is translated as CASSPRTNSRFNEQYF.

In this sample, this clonotype turned up many times. Here the CDR3 DNA reads TGTGCCACCAGTGATTCTACAGATACGCAGTATTTT. Its translation is CATSDSTDTQYF. The chain joins TRBV24-1 to TRBJ2-3, with no clear D. Trimming shortened V by 2 bases and J by 3 bases, and 2 bases separated the two germline ends. This CDR3 is built from 12 residues. Per germline, CDR1 KGHDR and CDR2 SFDVKD.

V is TRBV5-1 and J is TRBJ2-2; a weak D match, TRBD1 (6 bases). CDR1 SGHRS and CDR2 YFSETQ come from the germline V gene. CDR3 length equals 14 residues. V was clipped by 4 bases and J by 4 bases, with 11 bases between them. CDR3 sequence: CASSNRDTTGELFF. In nucleotides, the CDR3 is TGCGCCAGCAGCAACCGGGACACCACCGGGGAGCTGTTTTTT.

The sample holds many counts of this clonotype. This chain connects TRBV28 to TRBJ2-7; TRBD1 aligns across 11 bases. CDR1 is MDHEN, CDR2 SYDVKM, per germline. The CDR3 runs to 15 residues. The V and J ends lost 7 bases and 0 bases, in that order; junction bases with no gene match: 5. The CDR3 protein is CASNSGTGGSYEQYV. The CDR3 coding sequence is TGTGCCAGCAACTCCGGGACAGGGGGCTCCTACGAGCAGTACGTC.

Regarding this clonotype: A clone one base away is much larger, so this may be a read error. This chain joins TRBV7-9 and TRBJ1-4; TRBD1 matches 7 bases. Germline CDR1 SEHNR, CDR2 FQNEAQ (reference sequence). This CDR3 contains 14 residues. CDR3 sequence (DNA): TGTGCCAGCAGCCCGGGACAGTATAATGAAAAACTGTATTTT. Translated: CASSPGQYNEKLYF. Based on the CDR3 plus reference TRBV7-9 and TRBJ1-4, the full variable domain is DTGVSQNPRHKITKRGQNVTFRCDPISEHNRLYWYRQTLGQGPEFLTYFQNEAQLEKSRLLSDRFSAERPKGSFSTLEIQRTEQGDSAMYLCASSPGQYNEKLYFGSGTQLSVL.

This clonotype was recorded many times. The rearrangement joins TRBV7-6 to TRBJ2-2, with 7 positions matching TRBD1. This CDR3 is 15 amino acids long. Germline trimming cut 3 bases from V and 6 bases from J; bases unmatched to any gene: 7. Germline CDR1 and CDR2: SGHVS and FNYEAQ. The CDR3 DNA follows: TGTGCCAGCAGCTTCTCAGGGGGAAAGGCCGGGGAGCTGTTTTTT. It yields the protein CASSFSGGKAGELFF.

This clonotype was counted a few times. The CDR3 DNA follows: TGTGCCAGCAGCTTAGCCAACCTAGGCAATATACAGCCCCAGCATTTT. Its protein is CASSLANLGNIQPQHF. V and J are TRBV7-8 and TRBJ1-5; D unresolved. The CDR3 contains 16 residues. Trimming removed 0 bases from V and 7 bases from J, with 16 bases in between. Germline V gene lookup returns CDR1 SGHVS and CDR2 FQNEAQ.

This clonotype was counted a few times. The chain has TRBV7-2 and TRBJ1-2; tentative D call: TRBD1 (5 bases). CDR1 is SGHTA, CDR2 FQGNSA, per germline. This CDR3 spans 13 amino acids. With 5 bases removed from V and 4 bases from J, the gap between germline ends came to 11 bases. The CDR3 here is CASSTSGLYGYTF. DNA of the CDR3: TGTGCCAGCAGCACCTCAGGGCTCTATGGCTACACCTTC. Using reference TRBV7-2 and TRBJ1-2 for the parts outside the CDR3, the full variable domain is GAGVSQSPSNKVTEKGKDVELRCDPISGHTALYWYRQSLGQGLEFLIYFQGNSAPDKSGLPSDRFSAERTGGSVSTLTIQRTQQEDSAVYLCASSTSGLYGYTFGSGTRLTVV.

This clonotype was counted between two and nine times. This sequence joins TRBV12-3 or TRBV12-4 and TRBJ1-1; D possibly corresponds to TRBD1 (6 bases). The V gene lost 2 bases and the J gene lost 9 bases, with 16 bases spanning the gap. This CDR3 region has 14 residues. The CDR3 loop reads CASSLTGAGSQAFF. The DNA for the CDR3 is TGTGCCAGCAGTTTAACGGGGGCCGGATCGCAAGCTTTCTTT.

The table lists this clonotype with many counts. J is TRBJ2-3 and V is TRBV27, with 7 positions matching TRBD2. CDR3 length equals 18 residues. Trimming cost V 1 base and J 4 bases; bases outside gene matches: 14. Germline V CDR1 and CDR2: MNHEY, SMNVEV (reference sequence). The CDR3 loop is CASSLYVPGLSSPDTQYF. The CDR3 DNA follows: TGTGCCAGCAGTTTATATGTGCCGGGACTATCTTCCCCAGATACGCAGTATTTT.

The sample holds a few counts of this clonotype. This chain uses TRBV5-1 with TRBJ2-3; D may correspond to TRBD1 or TRBD2 (5 bases each). Germline-derived CDR1 and CDR2 are SGHRS and YFSETQ. V was shortened by 7 bases and J by 7 bases, with 16 bases between the two germline ends. The CDR3 is 13 amino acids. CDR3 nucleotide sequence: TGCGCCAGCCGGGACGTCAGGTCTAATACGCAGTATTTT. Translating it yields CASRDVRSNTQYF. Full variable domain (missing parts from reference TRBV5-1 and TRBJ2-3): KAGVTQTPRYLIKTRGQQVTLSCSPISGHRSVSWYQQTPGQGLQFLFEYFSETQRNKGNFPGRFSGRQFSNSRSEMNVSTLELGDSALYLCASRDVRSNTQYFGPGTRLTVL.

The chain links TRBV25-1 to TRBJ2-5; D gene unclear. In germline, CDR1 is MGHDK, CDR2 SYGVNS. The CDR3 runs 13 residues. The V gene lost 6 bases and the J gene lost 0 bases, with 8 bases spanning the gap. The CDR3 coding sequence is TGTGCCAGCAGAGACAACAACCAAGAGACCCAGTACTTC. As protein: CASRDNNQETQYF.

The chain has TRBV2 and TRBJ2-2, with no clear D. Germline assignment: CDR1 SNHLY and CDR2 FYNNEI. The CDR3 has 14 residues. Deletions cut 2 bases from V and 4 bases from J, with 8 bases between. The CDR3 coding sequence is TGTGCCAGCAGTGAATCGCTATTCACCGGGGAGCTGTTTTTT. It encodes CASSESLFTGELFF.

This clonotype was found once. The J gene is TRBJ2-1, the V gene TRBV18; D not resolved. Trimming stripped 3 bases from V and 2 bases from J, with 8 bases between. This CDR3 is 14 amino acids long. Looked up from germline, CDR1 is KGHSH and CDR2 is LQKENI. CDR3 region: CASSPNRAYNEQFF. The CDR3 nucleotides are TGTGCCAGCTCACCTAATCGAGCCTACAATGAGCAGTTCTTC.

The V gene is TRBV4-2, the J gene TRBJ2-7; 11 bases are shared with TRBD2. Germline CDR1 reads LGHNA; CDR2 reads YNFKEQ. V trimming: 3 bases; J trimming: 3 bases; junction bases outside the gene matches: 4. The CDR3 has 15 residues. CDR3 loop: CASSHNLAGGYEQYF. The DNA of the CDR3 is TGTGCCAGCAGCCATAACCTAGCGGGGGGCTACGAGCAGTACTTC.

This clonotype was counted between two and nine times. The J gene is TRBJ1-3, the V gene TRBV5-6, with a tentative D call TRBD1 (5 bases). CDR3 length: 14 residues. Trimming pared 7 bases from V and 2 bases from J, leaving 13 bases between. Germline assignment: CDR1 SGHDT and CDR2 YYEEEE. The CDR3: CASSSGGAGNTIYF. CDR3 bases: TGTGCCAGCTCCTCCGGGGGAGCTGGAAACACCATATATTTT.

The rearrangement uses TRBV10-3 and TRBJ2-1; 10 bases are a match to TRBD2. Per the germline V gene, CDR1 is ENHRY and CDR2 is SYGVKD. V lost 7 bases and J lost 6; bases outside the gene matches: 3. The CDR3 covers 13 residues. CDR3 sequence: CAIKSGGANEQFF. CDR3 nucleotide sequence: TGTGCCATCAAGAGCGGGGGGGCCAATGAGCAGTTCTTC.

There are a few counts of this clonotype. J is TRBJ1-6 and V is TRBV5-1; 7 nucleotides match TRBD1. Per germline, CDR1 SGHRS and CDR2 YFSETQ. This CDR3 has 18 amino acids. The J segment lost 4 bases and the V segment lost 1 base, leaving 11 bases of the junction unmatched. The CDR3, as DNA: TGCGCCAGCAGCTTGATTCCCGGGACAGAGACTTATAATTCACCCCTCCACTTT. This sequence encodes CASSLIPGTETYNSPLHF.